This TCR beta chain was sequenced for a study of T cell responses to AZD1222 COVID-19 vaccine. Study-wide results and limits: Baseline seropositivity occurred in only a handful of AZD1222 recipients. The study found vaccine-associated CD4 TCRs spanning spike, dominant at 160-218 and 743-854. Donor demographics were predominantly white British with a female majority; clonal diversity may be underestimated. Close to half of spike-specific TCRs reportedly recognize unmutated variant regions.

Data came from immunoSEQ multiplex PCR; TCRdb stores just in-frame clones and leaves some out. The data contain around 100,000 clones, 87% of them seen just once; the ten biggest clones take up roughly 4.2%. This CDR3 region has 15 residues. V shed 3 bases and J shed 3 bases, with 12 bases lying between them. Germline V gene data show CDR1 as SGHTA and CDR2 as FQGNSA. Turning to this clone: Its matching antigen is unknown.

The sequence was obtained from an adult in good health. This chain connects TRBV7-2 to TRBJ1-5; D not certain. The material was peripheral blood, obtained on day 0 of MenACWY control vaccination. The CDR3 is CASSLNASPNQPQHF. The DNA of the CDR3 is TGTGCCAGCAGCTTGAACGCGAGTCCCAATCAGCCCCAGCATTTT.